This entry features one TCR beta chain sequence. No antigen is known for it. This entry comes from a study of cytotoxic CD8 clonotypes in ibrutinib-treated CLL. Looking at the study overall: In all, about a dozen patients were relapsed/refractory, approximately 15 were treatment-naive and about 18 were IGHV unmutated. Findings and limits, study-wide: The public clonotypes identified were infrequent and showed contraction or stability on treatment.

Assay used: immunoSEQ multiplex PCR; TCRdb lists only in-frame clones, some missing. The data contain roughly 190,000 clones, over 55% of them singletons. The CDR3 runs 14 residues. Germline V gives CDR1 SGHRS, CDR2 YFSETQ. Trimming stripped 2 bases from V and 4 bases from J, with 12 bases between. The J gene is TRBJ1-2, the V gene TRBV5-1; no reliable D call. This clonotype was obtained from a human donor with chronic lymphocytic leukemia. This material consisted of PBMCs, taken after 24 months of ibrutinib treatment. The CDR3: CASSFEEIGYGYTF. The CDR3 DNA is TGCGCCAGCAGCTTTGAGGAGATCGGCTATGGCTACACCTTC.